This is a list of T cell receptor beta chains from one sample in a study of cytomegalovirus exposure and HLA in healthy donors. Sequencing used immunoSEQ multiplex PCR; TCRdb keeps in-frame clones, though not all of them. Among around 140,000 clones listed, over 80% were seen once. The sequenced sample was PBMCs. The receptors originated from a man aged 18 to 30 in good health and CMV-seropositive. Each CDR3 is given with its conserved first and last residue. The order of the fields is D gene, V gene, clone size, J gene, CDR3 DNA, CDR3 protein. A D gene is named only where the DNA matches it firmly. Some rows have no size entry. The others give once, few or many, or a class for an expanded clone.

TRBD1	TRBV5-1	-	TRBJ1-2	TGCGCCAGCAGCATAGGACAGGGGGCGCTTAACTATGGCTACACCTTC	CASSIGQGALNYGYTF
-	TRBV2	-	TRBJ1-5	TGTGCCAGCAGCCCCTCGTGGCGGGGCAATCAGCCCCAGCATTTT	CASSPSWRGNQPQHF
-	TRBV6-6	-	TRBJ2-7	TGTGCCAGCAGCACACTAAGAGGGAGGACCTACGAGCAGTACTTC	CASSTLRGRTYEQYF
-	TRBV10-1	-	TRBJ1-1	TGCGCCAGCACAACGGGGTCTGGCACTGAAGCTTTCTTT	CASTTGSGTEAFF
-	TRBV9	-	TRBJ2-7	TGTGCCAGCAGCCCCGGGACACCCTCCTACGAGCAGTACTTC	CASSPGTPSYEQYF
-	TRBV5-1	once	TRBJ1-2	TGCGCCAGCAGCCTCGGGACATCTGGCTACACCTTC	CASSLGTSGYTF
-	TRBV2	-	TRBJ2-4	TGTGCCAGCAGGGAGGTAAAAAACATTCAGTACTTC	CASREVKNIQYF
TRBD1	TRBV29-1	once	TRBJ2-3	TGCAGCGTTGAAGATCTTCCCCGGGACAGGGGATTCACAGATACGCAGTATTTT	CSVEDLPRDRGFTDTQYF
-	TRBV18	-	TRBJ1-6	TGTGCCAGCTCACCCTCTACGGATAATTCACCCCTCCACTTT	CASSPSTDNSPLHF
-	TRBV20-1	-	TRBJ2-5	TGCAGTGCGGCGGCCCAAGAGACCCAGTACTTC	CSAAAQETQYF
-	TRBV7-9	-	TRBJ2-7	TGTGCCAGCAGCTTATCAGGCGAGCAGTACTTC	CASSLSGEQYF
-	TRBV2	-	TRBJ1-1	TGTGCCAGCAGTTTGAGGGACTTTCCGAACACTGAAGCTTTCTTT	CASSLRDFPNTEAFF
TRBD1	TRBV6-5	-	TRBJ1-2	TGTGCCAGCAGCGCAGGGGGCTATGGCTACACCTTC	CASSAGGYGYTF
TRBD2	TRBV28	once	TRBJ2-1	TGTGCCAGCAGGACCGGGACTAGCGTGCGTCATGAGCAGTTCTTC	CASRTGTSVRHEQFF
-	TRBV5-4	-	TRBJ2-5	TGTGCCAGCAGCCGACTAGAAAGAGAGACCCAGTACTTC	CASSRLERETQYF
-	TRBV5-1	-	TRBJ2-3	TGCGCCAGCAGCTTGATAAGGACTGGTAGGGCAGATACGCAGTATTTT	CASSLIRTGRADTQYF
TRBD1	TRBV13	large	TRBJ2-7	TGTGCCAGCAGCCCCAAAGGGGGGACAGGGGGGTACGAGCAGTACTTC	CASSPKGGTGGYEQYF
-	TRBV6-5	-	TRBJ2-3	TGTGCCAGCAGTCGAAGGACAGGCACAGATACGCAGTATTTT	CASSRRTGTDTQYF
TRBD2	TRBV27	-	TRBJ2-1	TGTGCCAGCAGTTGGAGCGGGAGTAACGATGAGCAGTTCTTC	CASSWSGSNDEQFF
-	TRBV28	-	TRBJ2-1	TGTGCCAGCAGTTTGGCGGCGATGAGCTCCTACAATGAGCAGTTCTTC	CASSLAAMSSYNEQFF
-	TRBV7-9	-	TRBJ1-1	TGTGCCAGCAGCTTAGACGGGGTCACTGAAGCTTTCTTT	CASSLDGVTEAFF
-	TRBV27	-	TRBJ1-2	TGTGCCAGCAGGCTTTCTCCAACTTCCACCCTCTTGGGGGGTGAAGGCTACACCTTC	CASRLSPTSTLLGGEGYTF